The 2 T cell receptor beta chains presented below share a single source sample, sequenced in a study of early stage breast cancer tumors. The protocol was immunoSEQ multiplex PCR, while the TCRdb copy is restricted to in-frame clones and leaves out a portion. The sample consists of tens of thousands of clones, around 80% of them appearing once. The sequencing sample was made of blood. The receptors were sampled from a person aged 35-55 years with breast cancer.

The V and J genes are TRBV7-6 and TRBJ2-3; D gene unclear. The CDR3 has 14 residues. Germline CDR1 and CDR2: SGHVS and FNYEAQ. V was trimmed by 0 bases and J by 2 bases, leaving 6 bases between them. CDR3 region: CASSLAGYTDTQYF. The CDR3 DNA follows: TGTGCCAGCAGCTTAGCCGGCTACACAGATACGCAGTATTTT.

The V and J genes are TRBV28 and TRBJ2-7; 10 positions agree with TRBD2. V was pared by 5 bases and J by 4 bases, with 8 bases of the junction left unmatched. The CDR3 spans 15 residues. Germline-derived CDR1 and CDR2 are MDHEN and SYDVKM. CDR3 amino acids: CASSPRTSGQYEQYF. The DNA for the CDR3 is TGTGCCAGCAGTCCGCGGACTAGCGGACAGTACGAGCAGTACTTC.